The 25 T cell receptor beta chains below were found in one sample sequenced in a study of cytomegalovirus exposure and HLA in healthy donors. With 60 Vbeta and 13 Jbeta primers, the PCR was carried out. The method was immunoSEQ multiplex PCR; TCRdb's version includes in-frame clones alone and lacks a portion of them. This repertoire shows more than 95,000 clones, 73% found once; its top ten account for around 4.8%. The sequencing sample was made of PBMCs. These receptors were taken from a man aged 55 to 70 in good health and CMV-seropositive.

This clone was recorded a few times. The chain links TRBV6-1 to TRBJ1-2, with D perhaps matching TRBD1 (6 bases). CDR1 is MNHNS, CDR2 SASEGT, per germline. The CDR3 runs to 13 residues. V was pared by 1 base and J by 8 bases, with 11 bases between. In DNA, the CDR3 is TGTGCCAGCAGTGAAGGGGGGACATTGGGCTACACCTTC. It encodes CASSEGGTLGYTF.

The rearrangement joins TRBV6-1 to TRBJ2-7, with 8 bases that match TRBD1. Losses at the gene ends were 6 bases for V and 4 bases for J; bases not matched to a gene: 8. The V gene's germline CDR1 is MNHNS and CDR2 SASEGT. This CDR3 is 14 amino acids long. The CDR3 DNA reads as TGTGCCAGCAGCTTAGACAGGGGACCGTACGAGCAGTACTTC. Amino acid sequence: CASSLDRGPYEQYF.

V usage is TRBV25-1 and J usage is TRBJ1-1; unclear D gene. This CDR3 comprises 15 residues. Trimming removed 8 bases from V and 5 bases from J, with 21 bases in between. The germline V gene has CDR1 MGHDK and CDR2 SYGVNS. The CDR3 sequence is CASSDPTGRRTEAFF. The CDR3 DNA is TGTGCCAGCTCGGATCCGACGGGAAGACGAACTGAAGCTTTCTTT.

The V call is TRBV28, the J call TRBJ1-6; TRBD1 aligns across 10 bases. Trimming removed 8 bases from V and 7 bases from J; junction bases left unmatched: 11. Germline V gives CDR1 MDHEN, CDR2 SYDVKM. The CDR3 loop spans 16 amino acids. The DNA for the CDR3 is TGTGCCAGCCAGTGGAGGGACAGGGGAGACAATTCACCCCTCCACTTT. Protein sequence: CASQWRDRGDNSPLHF.

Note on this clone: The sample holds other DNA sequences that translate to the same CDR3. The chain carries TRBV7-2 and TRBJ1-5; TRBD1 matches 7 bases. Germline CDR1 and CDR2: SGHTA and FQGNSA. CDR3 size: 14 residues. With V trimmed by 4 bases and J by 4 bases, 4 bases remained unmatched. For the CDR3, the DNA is TGTGCCAGCAGCTCTAGACAGGGTAATCAGCCCCAGCATTTT. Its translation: CASSSRQGNQPQHF.

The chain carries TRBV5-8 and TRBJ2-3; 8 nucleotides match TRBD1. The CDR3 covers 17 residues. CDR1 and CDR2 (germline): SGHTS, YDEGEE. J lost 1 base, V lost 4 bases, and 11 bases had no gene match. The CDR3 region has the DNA TGTGCCAGCAGCCCAAAGCCGGGACAGGCTCGCACAGATACGCAGTATTTT. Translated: CASSPKPGQARTDTQYF. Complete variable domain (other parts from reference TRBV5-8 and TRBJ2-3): EAGVTQSPTHLIKTRGQQATLRCSPISGHTSVYWYQQALGLGLQFLLWYDEGEERNRGNFPPRFSGRQFPNYSSELNVNALELEDSALYLCASSPKPGQARTDTQYFGPGTRLTVL.

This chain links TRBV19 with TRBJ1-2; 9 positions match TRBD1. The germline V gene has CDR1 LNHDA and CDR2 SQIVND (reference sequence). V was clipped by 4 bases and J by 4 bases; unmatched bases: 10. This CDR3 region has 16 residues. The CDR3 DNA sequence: TGTGCCAGTAGTACCACCCTTGGGACAGGGAGCTATGGCTACACCTTC. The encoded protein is CASSTTLGTGSYGYTF.

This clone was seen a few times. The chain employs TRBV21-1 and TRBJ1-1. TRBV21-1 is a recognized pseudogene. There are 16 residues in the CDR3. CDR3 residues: CASSKDGGKSDTEAFF. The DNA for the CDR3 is TGTGCCAGCAGCAAAGACGGGGGGAAATCGGACACTGAAGCTTTCTTT.

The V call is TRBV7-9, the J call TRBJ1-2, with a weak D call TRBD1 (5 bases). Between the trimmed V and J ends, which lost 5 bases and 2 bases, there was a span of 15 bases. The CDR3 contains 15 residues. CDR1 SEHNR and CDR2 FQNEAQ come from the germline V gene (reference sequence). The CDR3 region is CASSQGLAGNYGYTF. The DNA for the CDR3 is TGTGCCAGCAGCCAAGGTCTCGCAGGGAACTATGGCTACACCTTC.

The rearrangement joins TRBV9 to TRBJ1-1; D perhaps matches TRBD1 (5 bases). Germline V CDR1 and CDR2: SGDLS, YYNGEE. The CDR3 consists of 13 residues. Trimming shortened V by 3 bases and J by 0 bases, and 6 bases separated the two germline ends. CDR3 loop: CASSAGVNTEAFF. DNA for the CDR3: TGTGCCAGCAGCGCGGGGGTGAACACTGAAGCTTTCTTT.

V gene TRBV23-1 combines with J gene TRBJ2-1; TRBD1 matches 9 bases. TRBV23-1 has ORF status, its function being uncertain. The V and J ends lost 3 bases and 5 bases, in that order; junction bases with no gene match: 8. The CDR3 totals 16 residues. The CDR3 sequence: CASSQPVQGANNEQFF. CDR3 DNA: TGCGCCAGCAGTCAGCCCGTACAGGGGGCTAACAATGAGCAGTTCTTC.

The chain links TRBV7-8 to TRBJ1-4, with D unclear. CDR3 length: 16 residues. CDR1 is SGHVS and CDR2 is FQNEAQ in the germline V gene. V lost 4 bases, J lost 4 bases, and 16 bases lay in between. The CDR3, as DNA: TGTGCCAGCAGCTATTCCCGGCAGACTTTTAATGAAAAACTGTTTTTT. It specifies CASSYSRQTFNEKLFF.

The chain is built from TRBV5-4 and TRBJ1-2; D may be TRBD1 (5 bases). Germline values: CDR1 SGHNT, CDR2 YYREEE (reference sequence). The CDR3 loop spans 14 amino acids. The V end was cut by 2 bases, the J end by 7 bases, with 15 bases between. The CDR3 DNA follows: TGTGCCAGCAGCTTACCCTCCGTCGGGGGTGGCTACACCTTC. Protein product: CASSLPSVGGGYTF.

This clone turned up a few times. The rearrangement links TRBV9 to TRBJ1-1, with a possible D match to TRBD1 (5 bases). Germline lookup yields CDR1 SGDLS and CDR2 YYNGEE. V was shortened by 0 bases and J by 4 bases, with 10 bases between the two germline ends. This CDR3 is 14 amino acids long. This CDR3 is CASSVEWGGTEAFF. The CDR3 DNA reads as TGTGCCAGCAGCGTAGAATGGGGCGGCACTGAAGCTTTCTTT.

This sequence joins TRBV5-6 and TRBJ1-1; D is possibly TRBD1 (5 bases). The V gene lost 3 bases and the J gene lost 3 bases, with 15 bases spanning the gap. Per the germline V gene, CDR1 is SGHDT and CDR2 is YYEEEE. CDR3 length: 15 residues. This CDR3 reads CASSSPSRDYTEAFF. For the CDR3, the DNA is TGTGCCAGCAGCTCCCCAAGCAGGGACTACACTGAAGCTTTCTTT. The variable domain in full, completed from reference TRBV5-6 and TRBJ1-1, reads DAGVTQSPTHLIKTRGQQVTLRCSPKSGHDTVSWYQQALGQGPQFIFQYYEEEERQRGNFPDRFSGHQFPNYSSELNVNALLLGDSALYLCASSSPSRDYTEAFFGQGTRLTVV.

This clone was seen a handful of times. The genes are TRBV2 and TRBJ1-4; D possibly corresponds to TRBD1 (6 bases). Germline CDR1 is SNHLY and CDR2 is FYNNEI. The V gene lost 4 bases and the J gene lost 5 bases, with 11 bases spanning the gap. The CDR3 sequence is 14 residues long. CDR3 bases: TGTGCCAGCAGTGGGTGGGGGCGCAATGAAAAACTGTTTTTT. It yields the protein CASSGWGRNEKLFF. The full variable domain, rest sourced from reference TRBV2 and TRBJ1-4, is EPEVTQTPSHQVTQMGQEVILRCVPISNHLYFYWYRQILGQKVEFLVSFYNNEISEKSEIFDDQFSVERPDGSNFTLKIRSTKLEDSAMYFCASSGWGRNEKLFFGSGTQLSVL.

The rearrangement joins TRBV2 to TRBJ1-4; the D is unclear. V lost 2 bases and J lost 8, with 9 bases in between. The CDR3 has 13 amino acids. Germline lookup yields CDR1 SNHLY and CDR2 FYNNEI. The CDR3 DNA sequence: TGTGCCAGCAGTGAATTCCTCCGGGAAAAACTGTTTTTT. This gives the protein CASSEFLREKLFF.

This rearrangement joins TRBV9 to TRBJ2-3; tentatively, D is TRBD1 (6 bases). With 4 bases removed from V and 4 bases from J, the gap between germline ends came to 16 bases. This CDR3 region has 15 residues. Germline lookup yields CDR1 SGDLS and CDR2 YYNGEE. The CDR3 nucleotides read TGTGCCAGCAGCCTACGCGGCGAGGGGGCAGATACGCAGTATTTT. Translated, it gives CASSLRGEGADTQYF.

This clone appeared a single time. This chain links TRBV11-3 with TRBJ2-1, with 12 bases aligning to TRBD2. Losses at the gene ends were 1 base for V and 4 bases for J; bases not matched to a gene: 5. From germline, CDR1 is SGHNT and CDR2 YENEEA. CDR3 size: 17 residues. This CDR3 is CASSLGATSGGYNEQFF. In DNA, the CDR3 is TGTGCCAGCAGCTTAGGGGCAACTAGCGGGGGGTACAATGAGCAGTTCTTC.

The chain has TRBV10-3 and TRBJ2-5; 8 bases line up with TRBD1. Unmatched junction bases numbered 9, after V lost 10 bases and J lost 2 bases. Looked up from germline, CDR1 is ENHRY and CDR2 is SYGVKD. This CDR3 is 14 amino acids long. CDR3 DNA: TGTGCCACCCAGGACAGGGCAAATCAAGAGACCCAGTACTTC. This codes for CATQDRANQETQYF.

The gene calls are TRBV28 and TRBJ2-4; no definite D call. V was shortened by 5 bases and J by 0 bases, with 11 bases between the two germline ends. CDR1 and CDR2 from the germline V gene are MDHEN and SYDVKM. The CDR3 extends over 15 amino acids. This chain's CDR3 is CASSPLILAKNIQYF. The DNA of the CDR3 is TGTGCCAGCAGTCCCCTGATACTAGCCAAAAACATTCAGTACTTC.

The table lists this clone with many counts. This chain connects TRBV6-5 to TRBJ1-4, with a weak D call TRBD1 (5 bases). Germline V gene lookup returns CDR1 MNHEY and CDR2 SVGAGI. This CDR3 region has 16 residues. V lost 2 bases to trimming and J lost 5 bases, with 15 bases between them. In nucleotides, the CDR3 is TGTGCCAGCAGTTACCTAGACAGAACCAAAAATGAAAAACTGTTTTTT. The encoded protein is CASSYLDRTKNEKLFF.

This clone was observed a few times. The CDR3 reads CASSGDRAFYGYTF. For the CDR3, the DNA is TGTGCCAGCAGTGGGGACAGAGCCTTCTATGGCTACACCTTC. This sequence joins TRBV2 and TRBJ1-2, with 7 positions matching TRBD1. Trimming removed 4 bases from V and 4 bases from J; junction bases left unmatched: 6. Germline-derived CDR1 and CDR2 are SNHLY and FYNNEI. CDR3 size: 14 residues.

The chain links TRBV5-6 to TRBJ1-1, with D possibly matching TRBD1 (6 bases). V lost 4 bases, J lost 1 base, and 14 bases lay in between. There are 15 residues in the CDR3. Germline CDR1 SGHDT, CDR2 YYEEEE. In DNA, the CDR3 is TGTGCCAGCAGCGACCCAGGGGTAGAGAACACTGAAGCTTTCTTT. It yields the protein CASSDPGVENTEAFF. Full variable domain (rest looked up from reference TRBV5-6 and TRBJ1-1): DAGVTQSPTHLIKTRGQQVTLRCSPKSGHDTVSWYQQALGQGPQFIFQYYEEEERQRGNFPDRFSGHQFPNYSSELNVNALLLGDSALYLCASSDPGVENTEAFFGQGTRLTVV.

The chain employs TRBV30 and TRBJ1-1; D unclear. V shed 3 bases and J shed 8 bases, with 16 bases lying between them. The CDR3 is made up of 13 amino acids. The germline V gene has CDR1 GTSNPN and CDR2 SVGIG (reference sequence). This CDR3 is CAWSSTGLLEAFF. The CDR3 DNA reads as TGTGCCTGGAGCTCGACTGGACTTCTAGAAGCTTTCTTT.